The clone carrying this T cell receptor beta chain came up a few times. What it binds is not known. TCR beta CDR3 regions were amplified from RNA transcripts. The first-round RT-PCR employed HTBI primers together with the Qiagen OneStep RT-PCR kit. A multiplex PCR was then performed as the second round. TCRdb reprocessed the multiplex PCR reads via MiXCR and lists one record per CDR3 protein. The data show around 600,000 distinct CDR3 sequences, about two fifths seen once. These data are taken from a study of Graves' ophthalmopathy and Graves' hyperthyroidism. Findings and caveats of the study: A 13-signature model separated ophthalmopathy from stable hyperthyroidism, reaching around 88% sensitivity and almost 82% specificity cross-validated.

Germline CDR1 is DFQATT and CDR2 is SNEGSKA (reference sequence). V lost 0 bases, J lost 6 bases, and 24 bases lay in between. The CDR3 covers 17 residues. Sequencing was performed on peripheral blood. The TCR was taken from an adult man with Graves' ophthalmopathy. The V call is TRBV20-1, the J call TRBJ2-7; D is perhaps TRBD1 (6 bases). For the CDR3, the DNA is TGCAGTGCTAGAGATGGGGTAAGCACAGGGATCGGCTCCGAGCAGTACTTC. It translates to CSARDGVSTGIGSEQYF.